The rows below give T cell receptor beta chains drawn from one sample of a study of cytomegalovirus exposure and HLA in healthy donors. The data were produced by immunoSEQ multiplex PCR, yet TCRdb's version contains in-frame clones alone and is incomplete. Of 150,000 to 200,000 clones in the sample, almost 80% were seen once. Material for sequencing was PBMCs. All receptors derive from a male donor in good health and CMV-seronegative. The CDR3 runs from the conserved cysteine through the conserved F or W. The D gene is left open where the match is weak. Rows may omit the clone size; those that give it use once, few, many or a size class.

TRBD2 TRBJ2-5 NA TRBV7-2 CASSLNLAGPQETQYF TGTGCCAGCAGCTTAAACCTAGCGGGGCCCCAAGAGACCCAGTACTTC
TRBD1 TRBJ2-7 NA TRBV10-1 CASSRGGQGPPSSYEQYF TGCGCCAGCAGTCGCGGGGGACAGGGGCCTCCAAGCTCCTACGAGCAGTACTTC
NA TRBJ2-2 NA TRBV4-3 CASSQGPNTGELFF TGCGCCAGCAGCCAAGGGCCGAACACCGGGGAGCTGTTTTTT
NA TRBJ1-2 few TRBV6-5 CASSYAIIGGSRGYTF TGTGCCAGCAGTTACGCCATAATAGGAGGGAGTCGGGGCTACACCTTC
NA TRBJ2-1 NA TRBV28 CASSPPGSYYNEQFF TGTGCCAGCAGTCCCCCGGGTAGCTACTACAATGAGCAGTTCTTC
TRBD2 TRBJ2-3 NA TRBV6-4 CASSPLAGGPTDTQYF TGTGCCAGCAGTCCACTCGCGGGGGGTCCCACAGATACGCAGTATTTT
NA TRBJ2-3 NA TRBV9 CASSGQTDTQYF TGTGCCAGCAGCGGCCAGACAGATACGCAGTATTTT
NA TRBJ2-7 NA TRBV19 CASSSTASTYEQYF TGTGCCAGTAGCTCGACAGCCTCTACCTACGAGCAGTACTTC
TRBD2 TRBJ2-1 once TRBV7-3 CASSFLLAGGLDEQFF TGTGCCAGCAGCTTCCTTCTAGCGGGGGGGCTTGATGAGCAGTTCTTC
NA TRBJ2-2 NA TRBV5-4 CASSWGLTNTGELFF TGTGCCAGCAGCTGGGGGCTCACGAACACCGGGGAGCTGTTTTTT
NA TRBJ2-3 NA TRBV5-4 CASSLGSRAKSTDTQYF TGTGCCAGCAGCTTGGGAAGCAGGGCGAAAAGCACAGATACGCAGTATTTT
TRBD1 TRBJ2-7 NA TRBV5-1 CASSHGQGGYEQYF TGCGCCAGCAGCCACGGACAGGGCGGGTACGAGCAGTACTTC
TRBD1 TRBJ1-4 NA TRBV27 CASSRTLWTGTGADRNRNNEKLFF TGTGCCAGCAGTCGTACTCTTTGGACCGGGACAGGGGCCGACCGAAACCGTAATAATGAAAAACTGTTTTTT
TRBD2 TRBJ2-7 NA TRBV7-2 CASTRERDGGEQYF TGTGCCAGCACCCGGGAGCGGGACGGGGGGGAGCAGTACTTC
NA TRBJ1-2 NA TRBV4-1 CASSQDRAANGGYTF TGCGCCAGCAGCCAAGATCGCGCGGCTAATGGGGGCTACACCTTC
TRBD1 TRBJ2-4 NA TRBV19 CASSIVPGQKILAKNIQYF TGTGCCAGTAGTATAGTTCCGGGACAGAAGATTTTAGCCAAAAACATTCAGTACTTC
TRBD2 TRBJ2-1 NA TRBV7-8 CASSPGGSGRATVF TGTGCCAGCAGCCCAGGGGGTAGCGGGAGGGCCACGGTCTTC
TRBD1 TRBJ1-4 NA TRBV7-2 CASSSGQGNEKLFF TGTGCCAGCAGCTCGGGACAGGGTAATGAAAAACTGTTTTTT
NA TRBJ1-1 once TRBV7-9 CASSPPGDTEAFF TGTGCCAGCAGCCCCCCCGGGGATACTGAAGCTTTCTTT
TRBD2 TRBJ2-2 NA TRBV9 CASSQLWGGTGELFF TGTGCCAGCAGCCAACTTTGGGGGGGGACCGGGGAGCTGTTTTTT
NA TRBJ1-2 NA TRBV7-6 CASSLGGSSGGYTF TGTGCCAGCAGCTTAGGTGGCTCCTCGGGAGGCTACACCTTC
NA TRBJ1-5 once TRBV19 CASSEGVNSNQPQHF TGTGCCAGTAGTGAGGGGGTAAATAGCAATCAGCCCCAGCATTTT
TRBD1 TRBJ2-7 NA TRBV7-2 CASSLGGQKTYEQYF TGTGCCAGCAGCTTAGGGGGACAGAAGACCTACGAGCAGTACTTC
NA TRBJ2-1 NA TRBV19 CASSGTAYNEQFF TGTGCCAGTAGTGGAACAGCTTACAATGAGCAGTTCTTC
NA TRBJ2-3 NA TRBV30 CAFNSGRTDTQYF TGTGCCTTCAATAGCGGCCGCACAGATACGCAGTATTTT
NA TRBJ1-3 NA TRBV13 CASHRQGALFGNTIYF TGTGCCAGCCACCGACAAGGCGCTCTCTTTGGAAACACCATATATTTT
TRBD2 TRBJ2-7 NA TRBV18 CASSPSGSSYEQYF TGTGCCAGCTCACCTAGCGGGAGCTCCTACGAGCAGTACTTC
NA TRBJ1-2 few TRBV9 CASSVEDGGKGGYTF TGTGCCAGCAGCGTCGAAGACGGGGGTAAAGGTGGCTACACCTTC
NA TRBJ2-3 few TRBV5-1 CASSLNRVSTDTQYF TGCGCCAGCAGCTTAAACAGGGTCAGCACAGATACGCAGTATTTT
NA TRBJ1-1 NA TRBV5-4 CASSREANTEAFF TGTGCCAGCAGCCGCGAGGCGAACACTGAAGCTTTCTTT
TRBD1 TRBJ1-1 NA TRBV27 CASSRDREGSTEAFF TGTGCCAGTTCGAGGGACAGGGAGGGGAGCACTGAAGCTTTCTTT
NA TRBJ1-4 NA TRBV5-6 CASSLGATNEKLFF TGTGCCAGCAGCTTAGGGGCTACTAATGAAAAACTGTTTTTT
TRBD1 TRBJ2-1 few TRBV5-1 CASSLGTGSYNEQFF TGCGCCAGCAGCTTAGGGACAGGGTCCTACAATGAGCAGTTCTTC
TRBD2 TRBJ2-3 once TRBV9 CASSVASGGDTQYF TGTGCCAGCAGCGTAGCTAGCGGGGGGGATACGCAGTATTTT
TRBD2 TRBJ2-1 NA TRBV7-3 CASSPGTSGYNEQFF TGTGCCAGCAGCCCCGGGACTAGCGGATACAATGAGCAGTTCTTC
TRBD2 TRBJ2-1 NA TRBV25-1 CASSGTSGSSYNEQFF TGTGCCAGCAGTGGGACTAGCGGGAGCTCCTACAATGAGCAGTTCTTC
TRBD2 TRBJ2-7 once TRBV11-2 CASSLDLMVAGAPYEQYF TGTGCCAGCAGCTTAGATCTAATGGTAGCGGGAGCCCCCTACGAGCAGTACTTC
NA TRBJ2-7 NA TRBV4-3 CASSHTQSSYEQYF TGCGCCAGCAGCCACACACAGAGCTCCTACGAGCAGTACTTC
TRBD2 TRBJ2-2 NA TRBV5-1 CASSQGLAGAGELFF TGCGCCAGCAGCCAGGGTTTAGCGGGGGCCGGGGAGCTGTTTTTT
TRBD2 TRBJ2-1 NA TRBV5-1 CATAMTSGRADEQFF TGCGCCACAGCCATGACTAGCGGGAGGGCCGATGAGCAGTTCTTC